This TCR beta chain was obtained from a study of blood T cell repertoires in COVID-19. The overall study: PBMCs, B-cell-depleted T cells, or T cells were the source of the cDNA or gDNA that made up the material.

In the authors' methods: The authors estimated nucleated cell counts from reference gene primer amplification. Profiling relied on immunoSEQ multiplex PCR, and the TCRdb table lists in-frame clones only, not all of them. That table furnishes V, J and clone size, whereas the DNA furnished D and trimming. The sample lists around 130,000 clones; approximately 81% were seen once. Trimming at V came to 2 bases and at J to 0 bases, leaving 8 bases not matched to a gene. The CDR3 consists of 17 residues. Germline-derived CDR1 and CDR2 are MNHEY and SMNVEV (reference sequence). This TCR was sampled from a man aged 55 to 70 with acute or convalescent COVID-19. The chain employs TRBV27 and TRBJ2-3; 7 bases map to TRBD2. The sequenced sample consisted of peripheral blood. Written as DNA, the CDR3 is TGTGCCAGCAGTTTACAGGGACTATCACCCAGCACAGATACGCAGTATTTT. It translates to CASSLQGLSPSTDTQYF.